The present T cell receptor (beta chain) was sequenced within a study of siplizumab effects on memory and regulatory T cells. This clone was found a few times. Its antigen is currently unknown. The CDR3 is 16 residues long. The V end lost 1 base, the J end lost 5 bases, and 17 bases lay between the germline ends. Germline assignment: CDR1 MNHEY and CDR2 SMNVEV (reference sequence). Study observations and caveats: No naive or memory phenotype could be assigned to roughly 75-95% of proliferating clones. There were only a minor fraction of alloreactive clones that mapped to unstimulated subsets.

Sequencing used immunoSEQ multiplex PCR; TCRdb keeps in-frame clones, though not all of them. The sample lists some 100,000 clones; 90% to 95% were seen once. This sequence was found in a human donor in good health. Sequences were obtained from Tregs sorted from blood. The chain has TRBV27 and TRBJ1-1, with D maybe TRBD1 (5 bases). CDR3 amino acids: CASSLLGGAGPTEAFF. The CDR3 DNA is TGTGCCAGCAGTTTATTGGGAGGGGCGGGACCGACTGAAGCTTTCTTT.